This record concerns one TCR beta chain sequence. This clone is a singleton in its sample. Its target antigen remains unknown. No base quality values were provided; no much bigger clone lies one nucleotide off. Genomic DNA was extracted with the Qiagen DNeasy kit from unsorted PBMCs and from negatively selected CD4+ and CD8+ fractions. TCR beta CDR3 regions were amplified by immunoSEQ multiplex PCR using primers annealing to V and J segments. A synthetic immune receptor repertoire was used to minimize amplification bias, and any remaining bias was removed computationally after sequencing. Under the source paper's analysis protocol: Custom Python scripts were used to quantify repertoire diversity as the Shannon entropy index. Unsorted, CD4+ and CD8+ repertoires were analyzed separately, except in combined analyses where CD4+ and CD8+ sequences were merged in silico. Clonal expansion was defined as a frequency increase of at least 2-fold after treatment compared with C1D1, and clones undetected at baseline were assigned a pseudocount of 0.5. Clones with 0 or 1 copy at C1D1 were defined as singleton clones, while clones with 2 or more copies were defined as non-singleton clones. Clones expanded in unsorted samples were labelled as CD4+, CD8+ or unknown by matching protein sequences in sorted samples from the same patient. Wilcoxon tests on paired samples were used to test diversity changes from C1D1 to C4D1. Sourced from immuneACCESS, this table was stored by TCRdb with only in-frame sequences that have V and J called. A share of the clones is absent; for the studies checked, an unresolved V gene accounts for under half, and the remainder has no known explanation. The V and J calls and clone size are taken from that table; D and trimming were inferred from the DNA. For this sample there are 55,000 to 75,000 clones; 71% appear just once. 7% to 10% of the sample goes to the ten largest clones.

The time point tag for this specimen amounts to: cycle 2 day 1 (C2D1) of nivolumab. All trial patients had relapsed after autologous stem cell transplantation, with cohorts A, B and C differing in prior brentuximab vedotin exposure. The trial cohort was composed of around 60 patients with relapsed/refractory classical Hodgkin lymphoma, for whom complete response, partial response or progressive disease was recorded as best overall response. Trial patients were treated with single-agent nivolumab in the multi-cohort phase II CheckMate 205 trial. An independent review committee assessed best overall response using the 2007 International Working Group response criteria. PBMCs from the trial were collected at three points: immediately before nivolumab initiation (C1D1), and during therapy at cycle 2 day 1 and cycle 4 day 1. Peripheral blood was collected in 8 mL Vacutainer Cell Preparation Tubes, from which PBMCs were isolated by centrifugation and then cryopreserved.

These data originate in a study of PD-1 blockade in classical Hodgkin lymphoma (dated by TCRdb to about 2020). A note on the overall study: Nivolumab dosing was 3 mg/kg intravenously every 2 weeks, continuing until either disease progression or unacceptable toxicity. The study used CyTOF and TCR beta sequencing to define a peripheral blood immune signature of response to PD-1 blockade in classical Hodgkin lymphoma.

The CDR3, cysteine through phenylalanine, is 18 amino acids long. Left in the record is the CDR3 DNA by itself, 54 bases read in frame from the first base. CDR1 and CDR2 (KGHSH, LQKENI) derive from the germline V gene. V is pruned by 0 bases and J by 3 bases, leaving 7 bases of the junction without a gene match. The paper's findings and limits, for the study overall: Lower diversity was seen in patients whose nivolumab began less than 1 year after ASCT, and these patients were left out of later analyses so that immune reconstitution would not confound the results. Baseline TCR diversity was reported as lower in newly diagnosed patients than in healthy donors, and lower still in relapsed/refractory patients. Only a single clinical trial cohort was studied, and what caused the repertoire differences, possibly disease activity or prior therapy, remained undefined. Baseline diversity similar to that of newly diagnosed patients was observed in trial patients achieving complete response, whereas significantly lower diversity was observed in partial responders and progressors. CD4+ but not CD8+ TCR diversity rose significantly by C4D1 (p=0.0027 vs p=0.16), most apparent in complete responders (p=0.02).

The chain uses TRBV18 and TRBJ2-3; TRBD1 aligns with 12 central bases. The sequence was obtained from a human donor with classical Hodgkin lymphoma. The specimen comprised peripheral blood mononuclear cells (PBMCs), sampled before the second cycle of nivolumab. The CDR3 region has the sequence CASSPPGTGGFWTDTQYF. The nucleotide sequence reads as follows: TGTGCCAGCTCACCACCCGGGACAGGGGGCTTCTGGACAGATACGCAGTATTTT. Full variable domain (CDR3 extended with the reference TRBV18 and TRBJ2-3 proteins): NAGVMQNPRHLVRRRGQEARLRCSPMKGHSHVYWYRQLPEEGLKFMVYLQKENIIDESGMPKERFSAEFPKEGPSILRIQQVVRGDSAAYFCASSPPGTGGFWTDTQYFGPGTRLTVL.